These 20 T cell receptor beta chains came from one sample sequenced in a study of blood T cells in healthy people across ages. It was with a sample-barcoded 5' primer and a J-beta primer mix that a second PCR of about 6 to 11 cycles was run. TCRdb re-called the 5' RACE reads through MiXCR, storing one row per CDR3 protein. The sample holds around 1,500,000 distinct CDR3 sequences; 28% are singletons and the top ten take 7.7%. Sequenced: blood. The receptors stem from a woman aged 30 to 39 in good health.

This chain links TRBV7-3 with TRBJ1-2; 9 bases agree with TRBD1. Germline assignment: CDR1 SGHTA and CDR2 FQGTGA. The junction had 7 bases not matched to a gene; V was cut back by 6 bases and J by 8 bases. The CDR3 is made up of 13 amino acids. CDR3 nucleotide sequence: TGTGCCAGCAGACCTGGACAGGGGACAGGCTACACCTTC. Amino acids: CASRPGQGTGYTF.

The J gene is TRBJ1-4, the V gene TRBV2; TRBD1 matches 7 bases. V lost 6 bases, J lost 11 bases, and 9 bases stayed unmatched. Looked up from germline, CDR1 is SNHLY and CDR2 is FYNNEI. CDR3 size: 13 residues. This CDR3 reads CASRPDRVGKLFF. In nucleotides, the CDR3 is TGTGCCAGCAGACCCGACAGGGTGGGGAAACTGTTTTTT.

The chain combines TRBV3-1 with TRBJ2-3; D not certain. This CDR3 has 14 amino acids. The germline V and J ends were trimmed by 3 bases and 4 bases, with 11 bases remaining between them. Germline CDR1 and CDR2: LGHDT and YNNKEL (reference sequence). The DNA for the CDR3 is TGTGCCAGCAGCCACCCCGGACGGCCAGATACGCAGTATTTT. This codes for CASSHPGRPDTQYF.

The CDR3 nucleotides are TGTGCCAGCAGTTCACATGGTGCCCTGACAGGGGGCTTTGACGAGCAGTACTTC. This codes for CASSSHGALTGGFDEQYF. The V and J genes are TRBV28 and TRBJ2-1; 10 bases map to TRBD1. The J call may be in error: the DNA end matches TRBJ2-7 better. CDR1 is MDHEN, CDR2 SYDVKM, per germline. CDR3 size: 18 residues.

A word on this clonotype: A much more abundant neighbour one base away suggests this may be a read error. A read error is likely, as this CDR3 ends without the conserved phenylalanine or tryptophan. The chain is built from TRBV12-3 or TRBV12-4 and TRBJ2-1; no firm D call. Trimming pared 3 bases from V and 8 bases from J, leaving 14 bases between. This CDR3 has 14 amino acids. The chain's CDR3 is CASSFTYTRDEQFV. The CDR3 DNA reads TGTGCCAGCAGTTTCACATACACAAGGGATGAGCAGTTCGTC.

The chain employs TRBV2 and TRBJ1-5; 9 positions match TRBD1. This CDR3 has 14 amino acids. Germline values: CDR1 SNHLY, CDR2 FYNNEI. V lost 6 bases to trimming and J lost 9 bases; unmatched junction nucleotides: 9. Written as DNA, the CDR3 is TGTGCCAGCAGGGGACAGGGCGTGTTCGGGCCCCAGCATTTT. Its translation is CASRGQGVFGPQHF.

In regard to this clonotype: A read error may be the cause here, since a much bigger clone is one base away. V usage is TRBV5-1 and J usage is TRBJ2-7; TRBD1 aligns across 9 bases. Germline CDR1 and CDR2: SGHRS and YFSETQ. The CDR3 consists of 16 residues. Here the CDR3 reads CTSSSAAGTGPYEQYF. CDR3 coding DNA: TGCACCAGCAGCTCGGCCGCCGGGACAGGGCCTTACGAGCAGTACTTC.

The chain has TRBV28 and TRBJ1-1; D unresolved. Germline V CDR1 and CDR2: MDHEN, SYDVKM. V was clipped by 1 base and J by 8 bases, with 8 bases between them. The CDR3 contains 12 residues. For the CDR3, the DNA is TGTGCCAGCAGTTTATATAGGAGGGAAGCTTTCTTT. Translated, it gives CASSLYRREAFF.

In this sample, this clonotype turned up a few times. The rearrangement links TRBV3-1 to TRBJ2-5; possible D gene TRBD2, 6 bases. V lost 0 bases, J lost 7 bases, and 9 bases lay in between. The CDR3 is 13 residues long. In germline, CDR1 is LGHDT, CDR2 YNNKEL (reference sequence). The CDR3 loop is CASSQDLRGTQYF. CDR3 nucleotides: TGTGCCAGCAGCCAAGATTTGCGGGGGACCCAGTACTTC.

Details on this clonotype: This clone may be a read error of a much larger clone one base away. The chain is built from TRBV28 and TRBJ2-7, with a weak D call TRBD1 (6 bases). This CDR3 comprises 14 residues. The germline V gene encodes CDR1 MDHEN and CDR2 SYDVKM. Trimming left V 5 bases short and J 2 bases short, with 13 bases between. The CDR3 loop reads CASSREGTPYEQYF. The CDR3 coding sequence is TGTGCCAGCAGTCGGGAAGGGACACCCTACGAGCAGTACTTC.

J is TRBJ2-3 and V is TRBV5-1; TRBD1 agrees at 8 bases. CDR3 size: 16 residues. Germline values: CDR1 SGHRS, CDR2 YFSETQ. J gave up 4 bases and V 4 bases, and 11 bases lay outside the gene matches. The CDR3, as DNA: TGCGCCAGCAGCCCGCGGACAGGGCAGTGGGCAGATACGCAGTATTTT. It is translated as CASSPRTGQWADTQYF.

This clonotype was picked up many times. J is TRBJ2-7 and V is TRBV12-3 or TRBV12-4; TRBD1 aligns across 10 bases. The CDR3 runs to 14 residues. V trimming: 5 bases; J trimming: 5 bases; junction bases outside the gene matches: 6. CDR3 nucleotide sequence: TGTGCCAGCAGTGCCGGGACAGGGGATAACGAGCAGTACTTC. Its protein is CASSAGTGDNEQYF.

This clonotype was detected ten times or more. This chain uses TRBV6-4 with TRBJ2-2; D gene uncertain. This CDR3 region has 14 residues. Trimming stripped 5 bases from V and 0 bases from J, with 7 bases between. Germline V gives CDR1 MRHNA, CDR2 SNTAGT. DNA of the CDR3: TGTGCCAGCAGTCCGAGCCCGAACACCGGGGAGCTGTTTTTT. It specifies CASSPSPNTGELFF.

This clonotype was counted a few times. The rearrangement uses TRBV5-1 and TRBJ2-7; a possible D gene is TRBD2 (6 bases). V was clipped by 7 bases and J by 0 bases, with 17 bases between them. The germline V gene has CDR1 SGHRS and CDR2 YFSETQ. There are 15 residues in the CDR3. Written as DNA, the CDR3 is TGCGCCAGCTTTCCGAACCCCGGGAGCTCCTACGAGCAGTACTTC. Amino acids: CASFPNPGSSYEQYF.

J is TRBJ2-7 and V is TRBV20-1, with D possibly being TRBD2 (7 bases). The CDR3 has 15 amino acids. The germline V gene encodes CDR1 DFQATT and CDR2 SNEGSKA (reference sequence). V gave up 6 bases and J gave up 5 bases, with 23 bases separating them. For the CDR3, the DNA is TGCAGTGCCCGCGCATGGGGGGGCCAAAGCAACGAGCAGTACTTC. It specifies CSARAWGGQSNEQYF.

DNA of the CDR3: TGTGCCAGCACCAGACGGGGGGCTCACTATGGCTACACCTTC. This sequence encodes CASTRRGAHYGYTF. V usage is TRBV6-5 and J usage is TRBJ1-2; D perhaps matches TRBD1 (6 bases). V lost 7 bases and J lost 3, with 15 bases in between. Germline lookup yields CDR1 MNHEY and CDR2 SVGAGI. The CDR3 spans 14 residues.

The CDR3 DNA reads TGTGCCAGCCACGACCGCTATAACTATGGCTACACCTTC. It yields the protein CASHDRYNYGYTF. The chain combines TRBV6-5 with TRBJ1-2; no definite D call. The V and J ends lost 8 bases and 1 base respectively, with 11 bases between them. The V gene's germline CDR1 is MNHEY and CDR2 SVGAGI. The CDR3 loop spans 13 amino acids.

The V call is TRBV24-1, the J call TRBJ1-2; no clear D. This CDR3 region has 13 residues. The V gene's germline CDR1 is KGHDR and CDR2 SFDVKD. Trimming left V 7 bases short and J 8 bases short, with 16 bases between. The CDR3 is CATRQSDREGYTF. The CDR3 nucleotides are TGTGCCACCAGGCAGTCGGACCGAGAGGGCTACACCTTC.

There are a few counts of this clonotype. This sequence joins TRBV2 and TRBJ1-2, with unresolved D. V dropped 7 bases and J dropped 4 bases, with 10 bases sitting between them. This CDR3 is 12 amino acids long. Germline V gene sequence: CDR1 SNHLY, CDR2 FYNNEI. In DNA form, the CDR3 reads TGTGCCAGCAACGGTGGAATCTATGGCTACACCTTC. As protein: CASNGGIYGYTF.

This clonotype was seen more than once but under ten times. CDR3 in DNA: TGTGCCGGAGCAGGGGGCGGGAACACTGAAGCTTTCTTT. Its protein product is CAGAGGGNTEAFF. This chain uses TRBV2 with TRBJ1-1, with 8 bases fitting TRBD1. V shed 11 bases and J 1 base; nucleotides not matched to a gene: 6. The CDR3 is 13 residues long. CDR1 and CDR2 (germline): SNHLY, FYNNEI.